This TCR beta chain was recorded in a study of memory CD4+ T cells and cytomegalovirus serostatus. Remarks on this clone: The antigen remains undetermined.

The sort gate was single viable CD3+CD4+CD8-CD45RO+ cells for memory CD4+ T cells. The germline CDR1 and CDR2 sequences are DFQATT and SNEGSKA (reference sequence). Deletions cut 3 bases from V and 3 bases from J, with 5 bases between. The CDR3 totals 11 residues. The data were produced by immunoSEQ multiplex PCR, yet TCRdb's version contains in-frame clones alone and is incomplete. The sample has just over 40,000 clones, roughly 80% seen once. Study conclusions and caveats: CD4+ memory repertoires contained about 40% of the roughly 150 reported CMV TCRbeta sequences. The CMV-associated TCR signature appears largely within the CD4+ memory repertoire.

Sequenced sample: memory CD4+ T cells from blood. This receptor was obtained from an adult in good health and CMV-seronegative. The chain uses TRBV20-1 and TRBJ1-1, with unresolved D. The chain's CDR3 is CSASFDTEAFF. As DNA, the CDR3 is TGCAGTGCTAGCTTTGACACTGAAGCTTTCTTT.